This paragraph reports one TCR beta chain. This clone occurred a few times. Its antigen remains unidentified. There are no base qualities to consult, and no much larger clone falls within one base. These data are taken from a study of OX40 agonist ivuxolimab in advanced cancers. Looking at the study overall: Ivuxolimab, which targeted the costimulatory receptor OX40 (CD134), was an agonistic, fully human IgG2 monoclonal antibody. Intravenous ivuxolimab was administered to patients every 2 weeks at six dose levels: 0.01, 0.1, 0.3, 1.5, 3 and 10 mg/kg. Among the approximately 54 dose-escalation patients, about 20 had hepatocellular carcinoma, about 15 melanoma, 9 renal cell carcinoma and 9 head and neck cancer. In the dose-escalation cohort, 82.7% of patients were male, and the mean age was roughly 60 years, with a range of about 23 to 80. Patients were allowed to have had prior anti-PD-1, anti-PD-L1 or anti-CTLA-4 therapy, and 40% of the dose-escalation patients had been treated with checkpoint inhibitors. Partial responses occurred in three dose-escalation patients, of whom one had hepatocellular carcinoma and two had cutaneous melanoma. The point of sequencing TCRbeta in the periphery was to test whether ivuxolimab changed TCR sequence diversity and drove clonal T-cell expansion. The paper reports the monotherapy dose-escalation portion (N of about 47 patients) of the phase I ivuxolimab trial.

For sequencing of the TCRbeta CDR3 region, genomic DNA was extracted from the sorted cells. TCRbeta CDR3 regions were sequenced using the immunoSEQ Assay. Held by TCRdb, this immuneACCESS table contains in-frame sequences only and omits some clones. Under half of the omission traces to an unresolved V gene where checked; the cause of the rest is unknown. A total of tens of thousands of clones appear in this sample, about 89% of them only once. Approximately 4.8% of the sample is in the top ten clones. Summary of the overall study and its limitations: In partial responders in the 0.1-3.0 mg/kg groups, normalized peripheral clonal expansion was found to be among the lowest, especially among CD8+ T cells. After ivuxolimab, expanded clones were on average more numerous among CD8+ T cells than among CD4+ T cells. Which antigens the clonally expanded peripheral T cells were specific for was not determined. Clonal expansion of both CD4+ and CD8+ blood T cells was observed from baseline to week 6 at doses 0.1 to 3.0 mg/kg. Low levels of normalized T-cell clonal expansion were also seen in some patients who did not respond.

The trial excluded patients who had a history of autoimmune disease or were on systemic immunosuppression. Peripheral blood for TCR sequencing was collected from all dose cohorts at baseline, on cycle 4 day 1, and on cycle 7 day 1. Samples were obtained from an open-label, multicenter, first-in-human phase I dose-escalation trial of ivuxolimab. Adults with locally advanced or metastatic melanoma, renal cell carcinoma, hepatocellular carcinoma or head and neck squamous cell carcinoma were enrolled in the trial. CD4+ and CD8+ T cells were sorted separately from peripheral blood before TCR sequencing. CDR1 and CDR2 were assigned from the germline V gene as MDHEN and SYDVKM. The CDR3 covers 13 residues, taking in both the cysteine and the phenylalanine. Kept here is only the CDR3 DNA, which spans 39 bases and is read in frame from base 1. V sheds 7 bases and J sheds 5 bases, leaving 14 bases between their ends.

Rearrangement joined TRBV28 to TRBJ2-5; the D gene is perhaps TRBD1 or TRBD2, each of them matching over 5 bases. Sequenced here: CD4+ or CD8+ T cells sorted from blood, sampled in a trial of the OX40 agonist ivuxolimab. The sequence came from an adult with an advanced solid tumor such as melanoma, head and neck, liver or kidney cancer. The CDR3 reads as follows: CASKGLGVETQYF. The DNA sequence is TGTGCCAGCAAGGGTTTGGGGGTGGAGACCCAGTACTTC.